These 19 T cell receptor beta chains were sequenced from one sample in a study of identical twins. TCRdb fed the 5' RACE reads into MiXCR, producing one record per CDR3 protein. The table shows some 760,000 distinct CDR3 sequences, with 15% to 20% occurring only once. Another study also made use of these data, one on T cells expressing NK-cell markers.

What was sequenced was PBMCs. The source is a woman aged 18-29 years in good health.

By its share, this clonotype is medium-sized. V is TRBV7-2 and J is TRBJ2-1; 8 bases fit TRBD2. After removal of 5 bases from V and 4 bases from J, the junction contained 13 bases not matched to a gene. The CDR3 sequence is 17 residues long. The germline V gene encodes CDR1 SGHTA and CDR2 FQGNSA. The CDR3 DNA reads as TGTGCCAGCAGCCATACCGTAGGCGGGGGGTCGTACAATGAGCAGTTCTTC. This gives the protein CASSHTVGGGSYNEQFF.

This clonotype was seen more than once but under ten times. This sequence joins TRBV5-1 and TRBJ2-1; 12 bases line up with TRBD2. CDR3 length: 15 amino acids. Germline V gives CDR1 SGHRS, CDR2 YFSETQ. Trimming took 4 bases from V and 8 from J; bases not matched to a gene: 7. CDR3 amino acids: CASSPNLAGGHEQFF. The CDR3 DNA follows: TGCGCCAGCAGCCCAAATCTAGCGGGGGGGCATGAGCAGTTCTTC.

The genes are TRBV12-3 or TRBV12-4 and TRBJ1-2; possible D gene TRBD1, 5 bases. The CDR3 is 15 amino acids. Trimming left V 1 base short and J 4 bases short, with 13 bases between. CDR3 in amino acids: CASSLDRSGFYGYTF. DNA of the CDR3: TGTGCCAGCAGTTTAGACAGGTCGGGTTTCTATGGCTACACCTTC.

This clonotype came up a few times. This chain connects TRBV20-1 to TRBJ2-2; TRBD2 agrees at 9 bases. V lost 2 bases and J lost 7; bases outside the gene matches: 8. CDR1 and CDR2 from the germline V gene are DFQATT and SNEGSKA (reference sequence). The CDR3 has 15 amino acids. The CDR3 loop reads CSARSSGGLSGELFF. The CDR3 DNA reads as TGCAGTGCTAGATCAAGCGGGGGGCTTAGCGGGGAGCTGTTTTTT.

This clonotype was seen a handful of times. The chain has TRBV12-3 or TRBV12-4 and TRBJ1-2; D perhaps matches TRBD1 (6 bases). The CDR3 is 15 amino acids. V lost 3 bases and J 4 bases, leaving 15 bases between the germline ends. The DNA of the CDR3 is TGTGCCAGCAGTTTTTCGCCTCAGGGGCCCTATGGCTACACCTTC. It yields the protein CASSFSPQGPYGYTF.

In this sample, this clonotype turned up a few times. V and J are TRBV12-3 or TRBV12-4 and TRBJ1-5; unclear D gene. V was trimmed by 3 bases and J by 3 bases, leaving 9 bases between them. This CDR3 has 14 residues. The CDR3 DNA reads as TGTGCCAGCAGTTTGAGAGGAACCAATCAGCCCCAGCATTTT. Residues: CASSLRGTNQPQHF.

The rearrangement uses TRBV9 and TRBJ2-1; D uncertain. Germline-derived CDR1 and CDR2 are SGDLS and YYNGEE. V was clipped by 3 bases and J by 9 bases, with 13 bases between them. This CDR3 is 13 amino acids long. The CDR3 protein is CASSADPSGEQFF. Here the CDR3 DNA reads TGTGCCAGCAGCGCCGACCCCTCCGGTGAGCAGTTCTTC.

In its sample, this clonotype was seen once. The chain combines TRBV6-1 with TRBJ2-1; no clear D gene. The CDR3 sequence is 14 residues long. V gave up 6 bases and J gave up 4 bases, with 13 bases separating them. Per germline, CDR1 MNHNS and CDR2 SASEGT. CDR3 amino acids: CASSRPSGYNEQFF. CDR3 bases: TGTGCCAGCAGCCGTCCTTCGGGTTACAATGAGCAGTTCTTC.

This chain joins TRBV20-1 and TRBJ1-1, with D perhaps TRBD1 (6 bases). Trimming removed 1 base from V and 5 bases from J, with 14 bases in between. The CDR3 is made up of 14 amino acids. Germline assignment: CDR1 DFQATT and CDR2 SNEGSKA (reference sequence). CDR3 in DNA: TGCAGTGCTAGAGCGGGGGGCCCAATAACTGAAGCTTTCTTT. This translates into CSARAGGPITEAFF.

The rearrangement uses TRBV2 and TRBJ2-7, with TRBD2 matching over 11 bases. Germline CDR1 and CDR2: SNHLY and FYNNEI. This CDR3 contains 15 residues. V lost 6 bases to trimming and J lost 4 bases; unmatched junction nucleotides: 8. The CDR3 DNA follows: TGTGCCAGCAGAGCCGGTAGCGGGAGGGCTTACGAGCAGTACTTC. Its protein is CASRAGSGRAYEQYF.

This clonotype was counted only a few times. The chain is built from TRBV20-1 and TRBJ2-3; TRBD2 agrees at 8 bases. Germline CDR1 DFQATT, CDR2 SNEGSKA (reference sequence). There are 16 residues in the CDR3. J gave up 0 bases and V 0 bases, and 5 bases lay outside the gene matches. CDR3 loop: CSARDQLAASTDTQYF. CDR3 in DNA: TGCAGTGCTAGAGATCAACTAGCGGCTAGCACAGATACGCAGTATTTT.

This clonotype has only a few counts. J is TRBJ2-3 and V is TRBV29-1, with 9 bases matching TRBD1. The CDR3 sequence is 15 residues long. With 4 bases clipped from V and 4 bases from J, the junction kept 9 bases outside the gene matches. Germline loops: CDR1 SQVTM, CDR2 ANQGSEA. The CDR3 DNA reads TGCAGCGTTGCTCCGGACAGGGGAGGCGCAGATACGCAGTATTTT. Protein sequence: CSVAPDRGGADTQYF.

The genes are TRBV7-2 and TRBJ2-7; D might be TRBD1 or TRBD2, each matching 6 bases. V lost 2 bases and J lost 4, with 12 bases in between. The CDR3 runs to 14 residues. Germline V CDR1 and CDR2: SGHTA, FQGNSA. The DNA for the CDR3 is TGTGCCAGCAGCTTAACGGGGGCGGGGTACGAGCAGTACTTC. Residues: CASSLTGAGYEQYF.

This chain uses TRBV10-1 with TRBJ2-7; 8 nucleotides match TRBD2. The CDR3 spans 13 residues. V lost 8 bases to trimming and J lost 2 bases; unmatched junction nucleotides: 5. CDR1 is WNHNN and CDR2 is SYGVQD in the germline V gene (reference sequence). In nucleotides, the CDR3 is TGCGCCAGCTCTCGACTAGCGACCTACGAGCAGTACTTC. This codes for CASSRLATYEQYF.

The chain employs TRBV13 and TRBJ1-2, with 7 bases identical to TRBD1. From germline, CDR1 is PRHDT and CDR2 FYEKMQ (reference sequence). Germline trimming cut 5 bases from V and 4 bases from J; bases unmatched to any gene: 19. There are 18 residues in the CDR3. CDR3 nucleotide sequence: TGTGCCAGCAGCCTCTCTACCGGGACAGCTCTATTAGGCTATGGCTACACCTTC. This encodes CASSLSTGTALLGYGYTF.

This chain connects TRBV6-2 or TRBV6-3 to TRBJ1-2, with D perhaps matching TRBD1 (5 bases). Germline V gene data show CDR1 as MNHEY and CDR2 as SVGEGT. The CDR3 consists of 13 residues. The V end was cut by 5 bases, the J end by 1 base, with 8 bases between. The CDR3 DNA reads TGTGCCAGCAGTACGACAGTTAACTATGGCTACACCTTC. This codes for CASSTTVNYGYTF.

In this sample, this clonotype turned up a few times. V gene TRBV11-2 combines with J gene TRBJ2-7; the D gene is possibly TRBD1 (6 bases). The V and J ends lost 5 bases and 4 bases respectively, with 15 bases between them. The CDR3 totals 14 residues. The germline gives CDR1 SGHAT, CDR2 FQNNGV. CDR3 in amino acids: CASSPGTKKYEQYF. The CDR3 region has the DNA TGTGCCAGCAGCCCCGGGACAAAGAAATACGAGCAGTACTTC.

The table lists this clonotype with a few counts. This chain links TRBV5-6 with TRBJ2-7; 10 nucleotides match TRBD1. This CDR3 spans 16 amino acids. Germline V gene data show CDR1 as SGHDT and CDR2 as YYEEEE. The J segment lost 1 base and the V segment lost 1 base, leaving 5 bases of the junction unmatched. The CDR3 reads CASSLLGQGVSYEQYF. The DNA for the CDR3 is TGTGCCAGCAGCTTGCTTGGACAGGGGGTATCCTACGAGCAGTACTTC.

This clonotype has a handful of counts. The chain employs TRBV7-2 and TRBJ1-1; D gene unclear. CDR1 and CDR2 from the germline V gene are SGHTA and FQGNSA. CDR3 length: 14 residues. V lost 2 bases to trimming and J lost 4 bases, with 11 bases between them. CDR3 coding DNA: TGTGCCAGCAGCTTAAAGGGCTCTGGCACTGAAGCTTTCTTT. Translating gives CASSLKGSGTEAFF.